This T cell receptor beta chain was sequenced in a study of PD-1 blockade in classical Hodgkin lymphoma. This CDR3 has 14 amino acids. Trimming shortened V by 0 bases and J by 1 base, and 7 bases separated the two germline ends. The germline gives CDR1 SGHNT, CDR2 YYREEE (reference sequence). Following autologous stem cell transplantation, relapse occurred in every patient, and exposure to brentuximab vedotin varied. Only in-frame clones appear in the TCRdb table, and some are missing; sequencing was by immunoSEQ multiplex PCR. This table holds tens of thousands of clones, over 70% found once. The sequence came from a human donor with classical Hodgkin lymphoma. The sequences come from peripheral blood mononuclear cells (PBMCs), collected before the second cycle of nivolumab. The V and J genes are TRBV5-4 and TRBJ1-2; D not certain. CDR3 bases: TGTGCCAGCAGCTTGGCGGGTGTTAACTATGGCTACACCTTC. This sequence encodes CASSLAGVNYGYTF.